These 29 T cell receptor beta chains originate from one sample sequenced in a study of vaccination effects on CD4 cells after COVID-19. TCRdb keeps only in-frame clones here, not all; method: immunoSEQ multiplex PCR. This repertoire shows under 40,000 clones, 82% found once; its top ten account for roughly 3%. Investigators separated out CD4+ T cells once around eleven days of culture had passed. These TCRs are of unknown antigen specificity. The source was CD4+ T cells from PBMCs cultured without peptide, collected before COVID-19 vaccination. The origin of the receptors is a human donor who received a COVID-19 vaccine.

This rearrangement joins TRBV18 to TRBJ1-2; D gene unclear. The CDR3 has 15 residues. Trimming left V 3 bases short and J 6 bases short, with 17 bases between. The V gene's germline CDR1 is KGHSH and CDR2 LQKENI. CDR3 DNA sequence: TGTGCCAGCTCACCTCGGAGAGATTCACCTGATGGCTACACCTTC. This gives the protein CASSPRRDSPDGYTF. Variable domain in full (rest from reference TRBV18 and TRBJ1-2): NAGVMQNPRHLVRRRGQEARLRCSPMKGHSHVYWYRQLPEEGLKFMVYLQKENIIDESGMPKERFSAEFPKEGPSILRIQQVVRGDSAAYFCASSPRRDSPDGYTFGSGTRLTVV.

The rearrangement uses TRBV6-2 or TRBV6-3 and TRBJ1-3; no definite D call. The germline V gene has CDR1 MNHEY and CDR2 SVGEGT. V was clipped by 1 base and J by 4 bases, with 11 bases between them. There are 15 residues in the CDR3. For the CDR3, the DNA is TGTGCCAGCAGTTACTTACGATTCTCCGGAAACACCATATATTTT. Residues: CASSYLRFSGNTIYF.

The chain couples TRBV10-3 to TRBJ1-1, with D possibly being TRBD1 (5 bases). V was trimmed by 5 bases and J by 0 bases, leaving 7 bases between them. CDR1 and CDR2 from the germline V gene are ENHRY and SYGVKD. The CDR3 loop spans 13 amino acids. CDR3 coding DNA: TGTGCCATCAGTAAGGGGTTGAACACTGAAGCTTTCTTT. This sequence encodes CAISKGLNTEAFF.

The rearrangement uses TRBV24-1 and TRBJ2-2; D possibly corresponds to TRBD1 (6 bases). V lost 9 bases to trimming and J lost 0 bases, with 13 bases between them. This CDR3 contains 15 residues. Germline V gene lookup returns CDR1 KGHDR and CDR2 SFDVKD. The CDR3 is CATQSGQTNTGELFF. The CDR3 nucleotides read TGTGCCACCCAATCAGGACAGACGAACACCGGGGAGCTGTTTTTT.

The chain has TRBV6-6 and TRBJ1-3, with 7 bases that match TRBD1. V lost 2 bases and J lost 3; bases outside the gene matches: 4. This CDR3 comprises 15 residues. The germline V gene has CDR1 MNHNY and CDR2 SVGAGI (reference sequence). In nucleotides, the CDR3 is TGTGCCAGCAGTTACGAGGGGGCTCGTGGAAACACCATATATTTT. Its translation: CASSYEGARGNTIYF.

This chain uses TRBV10-3 with TRBJ2-2, with 11 bases aligning to TRBD2. The trim removed 7 bases at V and 7 bases at J, leaving 8 bases unmatched. This CDR3 comprises 15 residues. Germline CDR1 reads ENHRY; CDR2 reads SYGVKD. DNA of the CDR3: TGTGCCATCACACCCTCCACTAGCGGGGGCGGGGAGCTGTTTTTT. Its protein product is CAITPSTSGGGELFF.

CDR3 nucleotides: TGTGCCACCGAGGACAGGGGCTATGAGCAGTTCTTC. Protein product: CATEDRGYEQFF. This chain connects TRBV2 to TRBJ2-1, with 9 positions matching TRBD1. Germline assignment: CDR1 SNHLY and CDR2 FYNNEI. There are 12 residues in the CDR3. The trim removed 10 bases at V and 8 bases at J, leaving 6 bases unmatched.

The chain couples TRBV5-4 to TRBJ2-2; 12 bases agree with TRBD1. Germline-derived CDR1 and CDR2 are SGHNT and YYREEE (reference sequence). The CDR3 sequence is 18 residues long. V gave up 4 bases and J gave up 4 bases; unmatched junction bases: 11. CDR3 amino acids: CASSPDGGTGGTTGELFF. CDR3 coding DNA: TGTGCCAGCAGCCCGGATGGGGGGACAGGGGGCACCACCGGGGAGCTGTTTTTT.

This clone turned up a few times. This chain joins TRBV5-4 and TRBJ2-2; the D gene is possibly TRBD2 (5 bases). V dropped 3 bases and J dropped 5 bases, with 11 bases sitting between them. CDR3 length: 14 residues. Germline V gene lookup returns CDR1 SGHNT and CDR2 YYREEE (reference sequence). CDR3 amino acids: CASSSLGGTGELFF. Here the CDR3 DNA reads TGTGCCAGCAGCTCCCTAGGAGGAACCGGGGAGCTGTTTTTT.

This sequence joins TRBV7-8 and TRBJ1-2; D remains ambiguous. Trimming stripped 5 bases from V and 7 bases from J, with 20 bases between. Germline-derived CDR1 and CDR2 are SGHVS and FQNEAQ. The CDR3 spans 15 residues. For the CDR3, the DNA is TGTGCCAGCAGCCCAAGTGCCCCGCAGATTTCTGGCTACACCTTC. Its translation: CASSPSAPQISGYTF.

Comments on this clone: An end of the junction differs from the germline gene, which may be a read error. The chain carries TRBV28 and TRBJ1-4; D may be TRBD1 (5 bases). This CDR3 has 16 amino acids. Germline V gene sequence: CDR1 MDHEN, CDR2 SYDVKM. In nucleotides, the CDR3 is TGTGCCAGCAGTTTCGGGCAGGGTTCAACAAATGAAAAACTGTTTTTT. Translating it yields CASSFGQGSTNEKLFF.

This clone has only a few counts. The chain recombines TRBV24-1 with TRBJ2-2; 7 bases are shared with TRBD1. Germline V gene lookup returns CDR1 KGHDR and CDR2 SFDVKD. This CDR3 comprises 15 residues. V shed 4 bases and J 5 bases; nucleotides not matched to a gene: 6. In DNA, the CDR3 is TGTGCCACCAGTGAACAGGGGATAGGGACCGGGGAGCTGTTTTTT. This encodes CATSEQGIGTGELFF.

There are a few counts of this clone. The rearrangement links TRBV7-8 to TRBJ1-3; D not certain. With 1 base removed from V and 0 bases from J, the gap between germline ends came to 7 bases. CDR1 and CDR2 (germline): SGHVS, FQNEAQ. This CDR3 has 15 residues. The CDR3 nucleotides read TGTGCCAGCAGCTTAGAGCGGATCTCTGGAAACACCATATATTTT. This translates into CASSLERISGNTIYF.

The CDR3 DNA follows: TGTGCCAGCAGGGGACAGGGCGCTACAGATACGCAGTATTTT. It specifies CASRGQGATDTQYF. J is TRBJ2-3 and V is TRBV6-6; TRBD1 matches 9 bases. V lost 6 bases to trimming and J lost 3 bases; unmatched junction nucleotides: 4. Germline-derived CDR1 and CDR2 are MNHNY and SVGAGI (reference sequence). This CDR3 region has 14 residues.

This chain connects TRBV6-2 or TRBV6-3 to TRBJ1-3; possibly TRBD1 for D (5 bases). This CDR3 comprises 16 residues. The germline V gene has CDR1 MNHEY and CDR2 SVGEGT. Trimming pared 4 bases from V and 2 bases from J, leaving 15 bases between. CDR3 nucleotide sequence: TGTGCCAGCAGTTGGGACCTGGGCTATCCTGGAAACACCATATATTTT. Translating gives CASSWDLGYPGNTIYF.

This clone was counted only a few times. The V call is TRBV7-8, the J call TRBJ2-5; 7 positions agree with TRBD2. There are 13 residues in the CDR3. Germline values: CDR1 SGHVS, CDR2 FQNEAQ. J was trimmed by 5 bases and V by 5 bases; bases with no gene match: 5. The CDR3 DNA reads TGTGCCAGCAGCCGGACTAGGGATGAGACCCAGTACTTC. Amino acids: CASSRTRDETQYF.

The V and J genes are TRBV6-1 and TRBJ1-2, with D tentatively TRBD1 (5 bases). The CDR3 consists of 13 residues. The germline V gene encodes CDR1 MNHNS and CDR2 SASEGT. Trimming stripped 2 bases from V and 12 bases from J, with 16 bases between. The CDR3 nucleotides are TGTGCCAGCAGTGAACCCCGACAGTCCCTCGACACCTTC. The encoded protein is CASSEPRQSLDTF.

This clone was counted a few times. The rearrangement uses TRBV6-6 and TRBJ2-7, with 7 positions matching TRBD1. Looked up from germline, CDR1 is MNHNY and CDR2 is SVGAGI (reference sequence). CDR3 size: 15 residues. J lost 4 bases, V lost 5 bases, and 11 bases had no gene match. CDR3 in DNA: TGTGCCAGCAGTCTTGCAGACAGGGTAATGTACGAGCAGTACGTC. This sequence encodes CASSLADRVMYEQYV.

This rearrangement joins TRBV6-2 or TRBV6-3 to TRBJ1-2, with 8 bases lining up with TRBD1. V shed 2 bases and J 7 bases; nucleotides not matched to a gene: 6. The CDR3 is 14 amino acids. The germline gives CDR1 MNHEY, CDR2 SVGEGT. CDR3 region: CASSYLGTGGGYTF. The CDR3 nucleotides read TGTGCCAGCAGTTACCTTGGGACAGGCGGTGGCTACACCTTC.

The chain carries TRBV5-1 and TRBJ1-3; D is unresolved. Germline CDR1 reads SGHRS; CDR2 reads YFSETQ. The CDR3 extends over 15 amino acids. V lost 0 bases, J lost 0 bases, and 7 bases lay in between. DNA for the CDR3: TGCGCCAGCAGCTTGGGTCCTGCCTCTGGAAACACCATATATTTT. The encoded protein is CASSLGPASGNTIYF.

The chain carries TRBV5-1 and TRBJ1-3, with 8 bases that match TRBD1. CDR1 and CDR2 (germline): SGHRS, YFSETQ. J was trimmed by 0 bases and V by 5 bases; bases with no gene match: 4. The CDR3 spans 15 residues. Here the CDR3 reads CASRADRDSGNTIYF. DNA for the CDR3: TGCGCCAGCAGGGCGGACAGGGACTCTGGAAACACCATATATTTT.

The chain has TRBV30 and TRBJ1-5; D perhaps matches TRBD1 (6 bases). The CDR3 spans 14 residues. Germline V CDR1 and CDR2: GTSNPN, SVGIG (reference sequence). V lost 1 base and J 7 bases, leaving 14 bases between the germline ends. DNA of the CDR3: TGTGCCTGGAGTGAACTCAGGGGTGGCCAGCCCCAGCATTTT. Encoded protein: CAWSELRGGQPQHF.

This clone was observed a few times. The chain recombines TRBV6-6 with TRBJ1-1; D might be TRBD1 (6 bases). CDR1 MNHNY and CDR2 SVGAGI come from the germline V gene (reference sequence). Trimming pared 5 bases from V and 1 base from J, leaving 11 bases between. The CDR3 consists of 14 residues. The CDR3 here is CASSRGQQNTEAFF. The CDR3 coding sequence is TGTGCCAGCAGTCGAGGACAGCAGAACACTGAAGCTTTCTTT.

The chain uses TRBV6-5 and TRBJ1-1; no clear D. This CDR3 is 15 amino acids long. The germline gives CDR1 MNHEY, CDR2 SVGAGI. Trimming cost V 4 bases and J 2 bases, with 14 bases left between them. CDR3 residues: CASSLFIARNTEAFF. The CDR3 bases are TGTGCCAGCAGTTTGTTCATAGCTAGAAACACTGAAGCTTTCTTT.

This clone was seen only a few times. V usage is TRBV28 and J usage is TRBJ1-5, with 8 bases aligning to TRBD1. The V gene's germline CDR1 is MDHEN and CDR2 SYDVKM. The CDR3 covers 14 residues. Trimming removed 6 bases from V and 7 bases from J; junction bases left unmatched: 8. The CDR3 region has the DNA TGTGCCAGCAGCAGTCAGGGGGCACGGCAGCCCCAGCATTTT. Translated, it gives CASSSQGARQPQHF.

The gene calls are TRBV19 and TRBJ1-3; D gene uncertain. The CDR3 totals 15 residues. CDR1 is LNHDA, CDR2 SQIVND, per germline (reference sequence). Trimming pared 6 bases from V and 0 bases from J, leaving 12 bases between. The CDR3 DNA reads as TGTGCCAGTAGCCGTGGGCCCAGCTCTGGAAACACCATATATTTT. This translates into CASSRGPSSGNTIYF.

The chain combines TRBV30 with TRBJ2-3; D not certain. Between the trimmed V and J ends, which lost 2 bases and 4 bases, there was a span of 7 bases. The CDR3 sequence is 12 residues long. Germline values: CDR1 GTSNPN, CDR2 SVGIG (reference sequence). The CDR3 here is CAWSPASDTQYF. The DNA of the CDR3 is TGTGCCTGGAGTCCAGCGTCAGATACGCAGTATTTT.

The V and J genes are TRBV30 and TRBJ1-6, with D hard to call. Germline values: CDR1 GTSNPN, CDR2 SVGIG (reference sequence). V was trimmed by 2 bases and J by 7 bases, leaving 9 bases between them. The CDR3 consists of 13 residues. CDR3 sequence (DNA): TGTGCCTGGAGTCTAGATAGCAATTCACCCCTCCACTTT. Translated: CAWSLDSNSPLHF.

The chain links TRBV18 to TRBJ2-3; unclear D gene. CDR3 size: 14 residues. Germline loops: CDR1 KGHSH, CDR2 LQKENI. V lost 6 bases, J lost 2 bases, and 12 bases lay in between. CDR3 nucleotide sequence: TGTGCCAGCTCCCCCGAAAGAAACACAGATACGCAGTATTTT. It is translated as CASSPERNTDTQYF.